This passage covers 18 T cell receptor beta chains from one sample sequenced in a study of Ad26.COV2.S vaccination and SARS-CoV-2 variants. Treatment indicated: roughly 19 received Ad26.COV2.S at low or high dose, single or two shots; roughly five received placebo; per-sample allocation not given. Specimen acquisition occurred on day 63 following the initial vaccine or placebo injection. TCRdb keeps only in-frame clones here, not all; method: immunoSEQ multiplex PCR. The table includes about 350,000 clones, about 87% detected once. This specimen was peripheral blood, taken in a trial of Ad26.COV2.S vaccine versus placebo. The receptor source for this set is a person between 18 and 60 years old who received the Ad26.COV2.S COVID-19 vaccine or a placebo.

CDR3: CASSARDNRGVGYGYTF. The CDR3 DNA reads TGTGCCAGCAGTGCCCGGGACAACCGGGGGGTGGGGTATGGCTACACCTTC. The chain recombines TRBV6-1 with TRBJ1-2, with D possibly TRBD1 on 6 matching bases. V lost 4 bases to trimming and J lost 5 bases, with 23 bases between them. The V gene's germline CDR1 is MNHNS and CDR2 SASEGT. The CDR3 contains 17 residues.

This chain joins TRBV7-3 and TRBJ2-5; 8 nucleotides align to TRBD2. With 3 bases clipped from V and 4 bases from J, the junction kept 7 bases outside the gene matches. This CDR3 is built from 15 residues. The germline gives CDR1 SGHTA, CDR2 FQGTGA. CDR3 sequence reads: CASSFRSGLAETQYF. The CDR3 DNA is TGTGCCAGCAGCTTCAGATCCGGACTAGCAGAGACCCAGTACTTC.

This chain joins TRBV5-1 and TRBJ1-1, with D hard to call. The CDR3 totals 15 residues. The germline gives CDR1 SGHRS, CDR2 YFSETQ. The V and J ends lost 3 bases and 1 base respectively, with 13 bases between them. The CDR3 loop is CASSWMGRGNTEAFF. As DNA, the CDR3 is TGCGCCAGCAGCTGGATGGGCCGGGGGAACACTGAAGCTTTCTTT.

V and J are TRBV11-2 and TRBJ2-1, with D possibly matching TRBD1 (6 bases). The CDR3 is 12 residues long. Germline V lookup: CDR1 SGHAT, CDR2 FQNNGV. Trimming shortened V by 0 bases and J by 15 bases, and 12 bases separated the two germline ends. The CDR3 spells CASSLDRGNPFF. CDR3 nucleotide sequence: TGTGCCAGCAGCTTAGATAGGGGGAACCCGTTCTTC.

The chain couples TRBV12-3 or TRBV12-4 to TRBJ1-2; D gene unclear. V lost 3 bases to trimming and J lost 4 bases, with 9 bases between them. The CDR3 spans 13 residues. CDR3 protein: CASSFQSTYGYTF. The CDR3 DNA sequence: TGTGCCAGCAGTTTTCAGTCAACCTATGGCTACACCTTC.

This sequence joins TRBV13 and TRBJ2-1, with unresolved D. CDR1 is PRHDT and CDR2 is FYEKMQ in the germline V gene (reference sequence). The CDR3 length is 15 residues. V dropped 1 base and J dropped 4 bases, with 11 bases sitting between them. The CDR3 DNA sequence: TGTGCCAGCAGCTTAGTGGACGGAATTTACAATGAGCAGTTCTTC. Translated, it gives CASSLVDGIYNEQFF.

The genes are TRBV28 and TRBJ2-3; D might be TRBD2 (6 bases). CDR3 length: 15 amino acids. Germline values: CDR1 MDHEN, CDR2 SYDVKM. Trimming took off 2 bases at V and 3 bases at J, with 12 bases between the two ends. The CDR3 region is CASSLVGTLTDTQYF. The CDR3, as DNA: TGTGCCAGCAGTTTAGTCGGGACTCTAACAGATACGCAGTATTTT.

V is TRBV11-3 and J is TRBJ2-1, with 8 bases that match TRBD2. V shed 1 base, J shed 5 bases, and the junction held 10 bases outside the gene matches. The CDR3 extends over 17 amino acids. In germline, CDR1 is SGHNT, CDR2 YENEEA. The chain's CDR3 is CASSLVISAGGHNEQFF. CDR3 nucleotides: TGTGCCAGCAGCTTAGTCATATCCGCGGGAGGCCACAATGAGCAGTTCTTC.

This chain connects TRBV5-1 to TRBJ2-7; TRBD2 matches 9 bases. CDR1 is SGHRS, CDR2 YFSETQ, per germline. V gave up 4 bases and J gave up 9 bases; unmatched junction bases: 17. The CDR3 has 16 amino acids. DNA of the CDR3: TGCGCCAGCAGCCCCATTAGCGGGGGACTTACCAGGGGGCAGTACTTC. It encodes CASSPISGGLTRGQYF.

The V gene is TRBV30, the J gene TRBJ1-2; no firm D call. The germline CDR1 and CDR2 sequences are GTSNPN and SVGIG (reference sequence). The V end was cut by 2 bases, the J end by 8 bases, with 15 bases between. The CDR3 extends over 13 amino acids. For the CDR3, the DNA is TGTGCCTGGAGTTCAGATGCGGGGTTAGGCTACACCTTC. It specifies CAWSSDAGLGYTF. Using reference TRBV30 and TRBJ1-2 for the parts outside the CDR3, the full variable domain is SQTIHQWPATLVQPVGSPLSLECTVEGTSNPNLYWYRQAAGRGLQLLFYSVGIGQISSEVPQNLSASRPQDRQFILSSKKLLLSDSGFYLCAWSSDAGLGYTFGSGTRLTVV.

V usage is TRBV3-1 (or the pseudogene TRBV3-2) and J usage is TRBJ1-1; no firm D call. There are 13 residues in the CDR3. The germline V and J ends were trimmed by 6 bases and 3 bases, with 11 bases remaining between them. CDR1 and CDR2 from the germline V gene are LGHDT and YNNKEL (reference sequence). CDR3 sequence reads: CASSKVLDTEAFF. CDR3 DNA: TGTGCCAGCAGTAAGGTATTGGACACTGAAGCTTTCTTT.

CDR3 coding DNA: TGTGCTAGTGGTTTAGGGGGAATGAACACTGAAGCTTTCTTT. The encoded protein is CASGLGGMNTEAFF. J is TRBJ1-1 and V is TRBV12-5, with a tentative D call TRBD1 (6 bases). The CDR3 spans 14 residues. From germline, CDR1 is LGHNT and CDR2 FRNRAP. Trimming removed 3 bases at V and 0 bases at J, with 8 bases between. The full variable domain, with the rest looked up from reference TRBV12-5 and TRBJ1-1, is DARVTQTPRHKVTEMGQEVTMRCQPILGHNTVFWYRQTMMQGLELLAYFRNRAPLDDSGMPKDRFSAEMPDATLATLKIQPSEPRDSAVYFCASGLGGMNTEAFFGQGTRLTVV.

V gene TRBV2 combines with J gene TRBJ2-7; D remains ambiguous. The CDR3 consists of 12 residues. The germline V gene has CDR1 SNHLY and CDR2 FYNNEI. The V end was cut by 2 bases, the J end by 3 bases, with 5 bases between. The CDR3 sequence is CASSERFYEQYF. CDR3 DNA: TGTGCCAGCAGTGAAAGGTTCTACGAGCAGTACTTC.

The chain links TRBV2 to TRBJ1-2, with 7 bases aligning to TRBD1. This CDR3 has 13 residues. From germline, CDR1 is SNHLY and CDR2 FYNNEI. V gave up 6 bases and J gave up 6 bases; unmatched junction bases: 7. CDR3 bases: TGTGCCAGCAGCAAGACAGGGCTAAATGGCTACACCTTC. Translating gives CASSKTGLNGYTF.

V and J are TRBV18 and TRBJ2-2; D might be TRBD1 (6 bases). Looked up from germline, CDR1 is KGHSH and CDR2 is LQKENI. The germline V and J ends were trimmed by 7 bases and 0 bases, with 9 bases remaining between them. The CDR3 runs 14 residues. CDR3 DNA: TGTGCCAGCTTGGACAGCGCGAACACCGGGGAGCTGTTTTTT. Translated: CASLDSANTGELFF. The variable domain in full, with the rest retrieved from reference TRBV18 and TRBJ2-2, is NAGVMQNPRHLVRRRGQEARLRCSPMKGHSHVYWYRQLPEEGLKFMVYLQKENIIDESGMPKERFSAEFPKEGPSILRIQQVVRGDSAAYFCASLDSANTGELFFGEGSRLTVL.

This clone was counted only a few times. V usage is TRBV18 and J usage is TRBJ2-7; maybe TRBD2 (5 bases). This CDR3 spans 12 amino acids. CDR1 is KGHSH and CDR2 is LQKENI in the germline V gene. V lost 5 bases, J lost 8 bases, and 13 bases lay in between. The CDR3 loop reads CASSTPGWQQYF. The CDR3 DNA is TGTGCCAGCTCAACCCCGGGATGGCAGCAGTACTTC.

The DNA for the CDR3 is TGTGCCAGCAGCCAAGGGGGTGTCACTGAAGCTTTCTTT. Protein product: CASSQGGVTEAFF. The genes are TRBV3-1 (or the pseudogene TRBV3-2) and TRBJ1-1; no definite D call. The CDR3 length is 13 residues. With 1 base removed from V and 4 bases from J, the gap between germline ends came to 7 bases. Per the germline V gene, CDR1 is LGHDT and CDR2 is YNNKEL (reference sequence).

A single count supports this clone. The chain has TRBV3-1 (or the pseudogene TRBV3-2) and TRBJ1-5; 10 positions match TRBD1. V shed 3 bases and J 9 bases; nucleotides not matched to a gene: 5. This CDR3 is built from 14 residues. Germline-derived CDR1 and CDR2 are LGHDT and YNNKEL (reference sequence). CDR3 amino acids: CASSQTGGVLPQHF. CDR3 DNA sequence: TGTGCCAGCAGCCAGACAGGGGGCGTCTTGCCCCAGCATTTT.